This T cell receptor beta chain appears in the sequencing data of a study of cytomegalovirus exposure and HLA in healthy donors. Study-level findings and limits: Segments of the TCR beta V type were, in most cases, productive about 90% or about 30% of the time in an earlier analysis. Roughly even sequencing depth across donors was the assumption behind the presence/absence analyses.

This clone has just a few counts. Its specificity is unknown. Germline V gene sequence: CDR1 SGHVS, CDR2 FQNEAQ. Trimming stripped 8 bases from V and 3 bases from J, with 16 bases between. The CDR3 contains 14 residues. The primer mix had 60 Vbeta and 13 Jbeta primers. Clones were sequenced by immunoSEQ multiplex PCR, and TCRdb holds only the in-frame ones, with some missing. The sample carries 40,000 to 55,000 clones, about 77% recorded once. The TCR originated in a woman aged 35 to 49 in good health and CMV-seropositive. Sequencing used PBMCs. V is TRBV7-8 and J is TRBJ1-1, with D tentatively TRBD1 (5 bases). CDR3 DNA sequence: TGTGCCAGCCTACTTGGGGTAGGGGACACTGAAGCTTTCTTT. This gives the protein CASLLGVGDTEAFF.